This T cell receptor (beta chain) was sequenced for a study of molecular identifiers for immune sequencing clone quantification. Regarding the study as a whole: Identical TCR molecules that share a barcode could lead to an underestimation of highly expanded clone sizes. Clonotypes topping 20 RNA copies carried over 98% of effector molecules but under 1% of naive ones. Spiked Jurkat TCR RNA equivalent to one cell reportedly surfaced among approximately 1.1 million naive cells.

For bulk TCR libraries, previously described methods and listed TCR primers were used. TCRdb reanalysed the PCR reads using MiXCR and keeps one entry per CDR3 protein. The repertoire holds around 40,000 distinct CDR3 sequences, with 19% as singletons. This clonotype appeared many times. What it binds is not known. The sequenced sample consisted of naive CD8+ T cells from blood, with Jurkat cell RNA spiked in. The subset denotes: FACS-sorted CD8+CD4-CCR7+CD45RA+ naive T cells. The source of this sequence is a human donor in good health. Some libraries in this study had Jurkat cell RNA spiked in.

This chain's CDR3 is CASSAPGFEKLFF. The CDR3 coding sequence is TGTGCCAGCAGTGCGCCAGGGTTTGAAAAACTGTTTTTT. V gene TRBV25-1 combines with J gene TRBJ1-4; TRBD1 might be the D (5 bases). Trimming took 4 bases from V and 7 from J, leaving 10 bases between them. Germline CDR1 is MGHDK and CDR2 is SYGVNS. The length of the CDR3 is 13 residues.